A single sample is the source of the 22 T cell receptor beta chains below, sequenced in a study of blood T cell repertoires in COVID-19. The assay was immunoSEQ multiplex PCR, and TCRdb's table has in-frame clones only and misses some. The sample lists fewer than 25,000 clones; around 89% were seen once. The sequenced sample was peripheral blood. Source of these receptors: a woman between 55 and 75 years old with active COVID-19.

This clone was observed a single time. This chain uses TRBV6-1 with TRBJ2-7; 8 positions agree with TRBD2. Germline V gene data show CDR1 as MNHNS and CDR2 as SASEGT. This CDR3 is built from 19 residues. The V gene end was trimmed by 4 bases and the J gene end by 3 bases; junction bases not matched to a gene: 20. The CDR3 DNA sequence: TGTGCCAGCAGTGCCGATCGGGGGGGTCTGGGGAAAACTTACTACGAGCAGTACTTC. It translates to CASSADRGGLGKTYYEQYF.

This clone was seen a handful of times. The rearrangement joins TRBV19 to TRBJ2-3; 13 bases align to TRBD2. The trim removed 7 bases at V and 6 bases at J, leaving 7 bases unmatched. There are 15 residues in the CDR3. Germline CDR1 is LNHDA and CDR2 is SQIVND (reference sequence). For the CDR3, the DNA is TGTGCCAGTAACCCACTAGCGGGGGGGTTGGATACGCAGTATTTT. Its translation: CASNPLAGGLDTQYF.

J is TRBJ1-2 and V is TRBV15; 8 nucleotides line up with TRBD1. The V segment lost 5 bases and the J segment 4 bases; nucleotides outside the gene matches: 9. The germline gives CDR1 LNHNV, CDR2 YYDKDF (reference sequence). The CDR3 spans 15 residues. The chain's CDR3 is CATSARQGTPYGYTF. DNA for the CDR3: TGTGCCACCAGCGCCAGACAGGGGACCCCCTATGGCTACACCTTC.

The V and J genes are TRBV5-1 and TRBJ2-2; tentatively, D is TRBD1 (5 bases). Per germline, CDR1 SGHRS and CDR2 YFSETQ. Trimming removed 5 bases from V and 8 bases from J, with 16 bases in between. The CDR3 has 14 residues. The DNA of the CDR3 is TGCGCCAGCAGACCGGACACCTCTAGGGGGGAGCTGTTTTTT. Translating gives CASRPDTSRGELFF. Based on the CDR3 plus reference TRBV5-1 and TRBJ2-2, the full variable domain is KAGVTQTPRYLIKTRGQQVTLSCSPISGHRSVSWYQQTPGQGLQFLFEYFSETQRNKGNFPGRFSGRQFSNSRSEMNVSTLELGDSALYLCASRPDTSRGELFFGEGSRLTVL.

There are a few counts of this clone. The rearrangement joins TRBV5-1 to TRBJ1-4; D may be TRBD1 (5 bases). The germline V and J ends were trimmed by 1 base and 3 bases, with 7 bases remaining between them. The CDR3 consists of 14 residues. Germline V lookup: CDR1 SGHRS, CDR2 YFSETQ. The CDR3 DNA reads TGCGCCAGCAGCTTGAAAGGGGCTAATGAAAAACTGTTTTTT. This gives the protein CASSLKGANEKLFF.

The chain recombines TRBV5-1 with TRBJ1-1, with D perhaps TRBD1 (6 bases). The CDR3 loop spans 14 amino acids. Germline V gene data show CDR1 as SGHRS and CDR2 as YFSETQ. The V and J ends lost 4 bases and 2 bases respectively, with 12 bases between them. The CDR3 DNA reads TGCGCCAGCAGCGAACGGACAGTCAACACTGAAGCTTTCTTT. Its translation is CASSERTVNTEAFF.

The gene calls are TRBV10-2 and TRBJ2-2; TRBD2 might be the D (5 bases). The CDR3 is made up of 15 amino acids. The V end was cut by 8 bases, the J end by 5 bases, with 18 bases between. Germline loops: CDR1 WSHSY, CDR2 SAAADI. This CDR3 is CASLGGLAGTGELFF. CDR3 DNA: TGCGCCAGCCTCGGCGGGCTAGCCGGAACCGGGGAGCTGTTTTTT.

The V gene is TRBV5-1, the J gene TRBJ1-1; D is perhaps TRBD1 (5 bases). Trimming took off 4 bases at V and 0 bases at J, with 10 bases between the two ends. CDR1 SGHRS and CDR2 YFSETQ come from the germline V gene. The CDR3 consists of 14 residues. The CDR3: CASSPGTVNTEAFF. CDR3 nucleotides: TGCGCCAGCAGCCCCGGGACTGTGAACACTGAAGCTTTCTTT.

This CDR3 is CASGGGHEQYF. The CDR3 nucleotides are TGTGCCAGCGGGGGAGGGCACGAGCAGTACTTC. The chain is built from TRBV3-1 (or the pseudogene TRBV3-2) and TRBJ2-7, with 7 positions matching TRBD2. V shed 8 bases, J shed 5 bases, and the junction held 3 bases outside the gene matches. The CDR3 length is 11 residues. The V gene's germline CDR1 is LGHDT and CDR2 YNNKEL (reference sequence).

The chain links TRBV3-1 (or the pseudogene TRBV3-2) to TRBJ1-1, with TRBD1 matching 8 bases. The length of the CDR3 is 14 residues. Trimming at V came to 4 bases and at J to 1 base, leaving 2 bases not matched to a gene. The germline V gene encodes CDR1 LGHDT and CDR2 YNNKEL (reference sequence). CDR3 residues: CASSPGGANTEAFF. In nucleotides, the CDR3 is TGTGCCAGCAGCCCAGGGGGCGCGAACACTGAAGCTTTCTTT.

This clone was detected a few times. CDR3 region: CASSLAQGLYEQYF. The CDR3, as DNA: TGTGCCAGCAGCTTAGCGCAGGGGCTCTACGAGCAGTACTTC. The V and J genes are TRBV7-6 and TRBJ2-7; TRBD1 is a possible D gene (6 bases). Germline V gene lookup returns CDR1 SGHVS and CDR2 FNYEAQ. Trimming removed 0 bases at V and 3 bases at J, with 9 bases between. The CDR3 sequence is 14 residues long. The whole variable domain, remainder taken from reference TRBV7-6 and TRBJ2-7, is GAGVSQSPRYKVTKRGQDVALRCDPISGHVSLYWYRQALGQGPEFLTYFNYEAQQDKSGLPNDRFSAERPEGSISTLTIQRTEQRDSAMYRCASSLAQGLYEQYFGPGTRLTVT.

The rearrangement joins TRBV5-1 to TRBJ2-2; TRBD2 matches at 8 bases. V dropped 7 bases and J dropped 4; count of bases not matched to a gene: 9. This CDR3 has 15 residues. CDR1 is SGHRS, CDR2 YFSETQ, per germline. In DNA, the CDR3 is TGCGCCAGCGGACCGGGACTAGTATCCACCGGGGAGCTGTTTTTT. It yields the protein CASGPGLVSTGELFF.

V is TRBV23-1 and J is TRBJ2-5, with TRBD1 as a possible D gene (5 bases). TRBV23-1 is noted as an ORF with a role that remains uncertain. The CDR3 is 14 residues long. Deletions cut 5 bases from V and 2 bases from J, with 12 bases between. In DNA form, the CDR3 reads TGCGCCAGCAGTTCTCAGGGAAAACAAGAGACCCAGTACTTC. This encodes CASSSQGKQETQYF.

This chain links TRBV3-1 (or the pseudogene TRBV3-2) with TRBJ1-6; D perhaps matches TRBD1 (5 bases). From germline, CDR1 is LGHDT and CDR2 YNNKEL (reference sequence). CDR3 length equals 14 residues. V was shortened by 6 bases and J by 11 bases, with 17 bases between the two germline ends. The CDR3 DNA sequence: TGTGCCAGCAGACAGGAAGGTCCGGGGGCACCCCTCCACTTT. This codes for CASRQEGPGAPLHF.

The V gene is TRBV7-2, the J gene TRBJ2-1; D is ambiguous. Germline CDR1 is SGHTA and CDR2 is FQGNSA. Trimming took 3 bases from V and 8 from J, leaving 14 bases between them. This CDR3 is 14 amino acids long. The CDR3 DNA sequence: TGTGCCAGCAGCTTTTCCCGGGTTGTCGATGAGCAGTTCTTC. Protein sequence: CASSFSRVVDEQFF.

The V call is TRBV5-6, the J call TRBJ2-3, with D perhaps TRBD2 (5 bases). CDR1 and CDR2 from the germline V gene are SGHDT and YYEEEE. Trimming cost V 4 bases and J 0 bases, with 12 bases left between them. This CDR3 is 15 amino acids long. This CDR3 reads CASSPLDSSTDTQYF. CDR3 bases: TGTGCCAGCAGCCCACTGGACTCTAGCACAGATACGCAGTATTTT.

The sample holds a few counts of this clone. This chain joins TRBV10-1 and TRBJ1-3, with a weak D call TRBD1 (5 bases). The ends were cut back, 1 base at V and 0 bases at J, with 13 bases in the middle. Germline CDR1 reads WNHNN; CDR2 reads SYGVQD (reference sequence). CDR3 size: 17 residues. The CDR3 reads CASSEFPGGSSGNTIYF. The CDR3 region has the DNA TGCGCCAGCAGTGAGTTTCCCGGGGGGAGCTCTGGAAACACCATATATTTT.

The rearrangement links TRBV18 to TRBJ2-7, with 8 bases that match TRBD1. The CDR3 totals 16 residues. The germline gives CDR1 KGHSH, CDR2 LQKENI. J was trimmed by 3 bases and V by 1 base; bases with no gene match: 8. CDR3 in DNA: TGTGCCAGCTCACCACTTCCGCAGGGGGCTTTCTACGAGCAGTACTTC. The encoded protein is CASSPLPQGAFYEQYF.

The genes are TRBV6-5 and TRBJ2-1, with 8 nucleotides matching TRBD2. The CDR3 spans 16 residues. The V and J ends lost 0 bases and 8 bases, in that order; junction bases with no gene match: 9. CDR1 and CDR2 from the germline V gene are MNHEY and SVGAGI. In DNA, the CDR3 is TGTGCCAGCAGTTACTCGATATTGACTAGCGAGTATGAGCAGTTCTTC. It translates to CASSYSILTSEYEQFF.

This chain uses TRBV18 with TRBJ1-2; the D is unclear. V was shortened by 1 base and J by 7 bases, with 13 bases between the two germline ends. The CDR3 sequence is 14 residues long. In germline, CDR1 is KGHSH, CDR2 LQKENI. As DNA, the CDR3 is TGTGCCAGCTCACCACTTGAACCTATTGGTGGCTACACCTTC. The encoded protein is CASSPLEPIGGYTF.

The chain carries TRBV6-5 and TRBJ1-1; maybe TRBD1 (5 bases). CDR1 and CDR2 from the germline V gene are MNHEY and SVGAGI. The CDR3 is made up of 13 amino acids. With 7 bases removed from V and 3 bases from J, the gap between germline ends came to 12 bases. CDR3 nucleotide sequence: TGTGCCAGCACCTCGGTCAGGGACACTGAAGCTTTCTTT. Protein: CASTSVRDTEAFF.

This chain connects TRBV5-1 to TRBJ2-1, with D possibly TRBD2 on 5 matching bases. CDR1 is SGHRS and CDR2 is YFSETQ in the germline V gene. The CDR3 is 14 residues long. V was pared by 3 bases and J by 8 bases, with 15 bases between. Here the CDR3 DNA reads TGCGCCAGCAGCTGGAGGCGAGCGACGGATGAGCAGTTCTTC. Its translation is CASSWRRATDEQFF.